The present entry profiles one T cell receptor (beta chain) with its context. Its antigen is as yet unknown. MiXCR, run by TCRdb on the 5' RACE reads, gives a single entry per CDR3 protein. The table lists nearly 350,000 distinct CDR3 sequences, 13% of them singletons. The sample belongs to a study of T-cell memory formation after mild COVID-19. CDR3 length equals 13 residues. Between the trimmed V and J ends, which lost 3 bases and 4 bases, there was a span of 9 bases. Overall study results and limits: Contracting clones localized mainly to CM and EM when CD4+ and mainly to EMRA when CD8+.

The sample was PBMCs or a T cell subset sorted from them (not recorded which). The gene calls are TRBV12-3 or TRBV12-4 and TRBJ1-2, with no clear D. The sequence derives from a man younger than 35 who had mild COVID-19 (a few samples of this study predate the infection). Cell type and time point are not known. CDR3 nucleotides: TGTGCCAGCAGTTTCCGGAGCGCCTATGGCTACACCTTC. Translated, it gives CASSFRSAYGYTF.